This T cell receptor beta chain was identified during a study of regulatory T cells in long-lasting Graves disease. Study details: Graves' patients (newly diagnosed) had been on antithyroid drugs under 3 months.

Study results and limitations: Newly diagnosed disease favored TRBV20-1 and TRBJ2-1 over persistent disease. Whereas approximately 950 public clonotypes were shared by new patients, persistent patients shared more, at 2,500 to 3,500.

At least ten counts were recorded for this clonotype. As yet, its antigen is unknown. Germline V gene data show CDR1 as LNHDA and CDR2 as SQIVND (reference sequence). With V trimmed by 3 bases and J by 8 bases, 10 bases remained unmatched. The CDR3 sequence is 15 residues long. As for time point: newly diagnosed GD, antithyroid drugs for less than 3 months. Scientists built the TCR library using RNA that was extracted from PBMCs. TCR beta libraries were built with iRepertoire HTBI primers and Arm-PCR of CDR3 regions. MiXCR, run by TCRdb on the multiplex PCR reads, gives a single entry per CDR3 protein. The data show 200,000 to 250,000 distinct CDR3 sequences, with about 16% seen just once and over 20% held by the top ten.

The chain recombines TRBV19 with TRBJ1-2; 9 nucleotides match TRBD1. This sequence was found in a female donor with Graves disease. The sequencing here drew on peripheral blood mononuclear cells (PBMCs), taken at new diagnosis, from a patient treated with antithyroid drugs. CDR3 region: CASSMVPTGGRGYTF. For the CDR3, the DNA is TGTGCCAGTAGTATGGTCCCGACAGGGGGTAGGGGCTACACCTTC.